The 19 T cell receptor beta chains in this list originate from one sample, sequenced in a study of OX40 agonist ivuxolimab in advanced cancers. The repertoire was sequenced with immunoSEQ multiplex PCR; TCRdb's copy has only in-frame clones and lacks some. The data show some 80,000 clones, around 86% seen once. This sample comprised CD4+ or CD8+ T cells sorted from blood, obtained in a trial of the OX40 agonist ivuxolimab. These receptors were obtained from an adult with an advanced solid tumor such as melanoma, head and neck, liver or kidney cancer.

This clone has more than one count but fewer than ten. The J gene is TRBJ2-7, the V gene TRBV6-5; D remains unclear. The germline gives CDR1 MNHEY, CDR2 SVGAGI. The CDR3 has 11 residues. The V and J ends lost 0 bases and 9 bases respectively, with 6 bases between them. CDR3 sequence (DNA): TGTGCCAGCAGTTACTCGAGGTGGCAGTACTTC. This gives the protein CASSYSRWQYF.

The rearrangement uses TRBV4-1 and TRBJ1-3, with unresolved D. Trimming shortened V by 0 bases and J by 8 bases, and 11 bases separated the two germline ends. The CDR3 is made up of 14 amino acids. Germline V lookup: CDR1 MGHRA, CDR2 YSYEKL. This CDR3 is CASSQDPTSDTIYF. The CDR3 DNA reads as TGCGCCAGCAGCCAAGATCCAACATCGGACACCATATATTTT.

This chain uses TRBV5-1 with TRBJ2-1; tentatively, D is TRBD2 (6 bases). Per germline, CDR1 SGHRS and CDR2 YFSETQ. V lost 4 bases to trimming and J lost 12 bases, with 14 bases between them. The CDR3 is made up of 12 amino acids. The CDR3 DNA is TGCGCCAGCAGCCCCAGGGACGGGGGGCAGTTCTTC. Translating gives CASSPRDGGQFF.

The rearrangement uses TRBV28 and TRBJ1-4, with D maybe TRBD1 (5 bases). Germline CDR1 reads MDHEN; CDR2 reads SYDVKM. The V and J ends lost 2 bases and 7 bases respectively, with 17 bases between them. The CDR3 is 16 residues long. The CDR3 DNA reads TGTGCCAGCAGTTTAAAGTGGGCAGGGTTTAGTGAAAAACTGTTTTTT. Translation gives CASSLKWAGFSEKLFF.

V is TRBV19 and J is TRBJ1-3, with D possibly matching TRBD1 (6 bases). CDR3 size: 18 residues. Germline values: CDR1 LNHDA, CDR2 SQIVND (reference sequence). V was pared by 5 bases and J by 0 bases, with 20 bases between. The CDR3 region has the DNA TGTGCCAGTAGTGCTTCCGGGACACTGACGCCCTCTGGAAACACCATATATTTT. Translating it yields CASSASGTLTPSGNTIYF.

The chain is built from TRBV6-5 and TRBJ1-6, with D unresolved. This CDR3 contains 15 residues. The ends were cut back, 8 bases at V and 5 bases at J, with 16 bases in the middle. The V gene's germline CDR1 is MNHEY and CDR2 SVGAGI. The CDR3 sequence: CASRSEGSNNSPLHF. The CDR3 DNA is TGTGCCAGCCGAAGTGAGGGTAGCAATAATTCACCCCTCCACTTT.

The gene calls are TRBV5-4 and TRBJ2-7; no reliable D call. The V and J ends lost 4 bases and 3 bases respectively, with 14 bases between them. Germline CDR1 is SGHNT and CDR2 is YYREEE (reference sequence). The CDR3 has 14 amino acids. CDR3 coding DNA: TGTGCCAGCAGCACCGGACGGACCAACTACGAGCAGTACTTC. It encodes CASSTGRTNYEQYF.

The CDR3 reads CASTLVGGAPEAFF. The CDR3 DNA follows: TGTGCCAGCACTCTCGTGGGGGGGGCCCCTGAAGCTTTCTTT. The chain employs TRBV28 and TRBJ1-1, with D perhaps TRBD1 (6 bases). Looked up from germline, CDR1 is MDHEN and CDR2 is SYDVKM. V lost 7 bases to trimming and J lost 6 bases, with 18 bases between them. The length of the CDR3 is 14 residues. The whole variable domain, filled in from reference TRBV28 and TRBJ1-1, reads DVKVTQSSRYLVKRTGEKVFLECVQDMDHENMFWYRQDPGLGLRLIYFSYDVKMKEKGDIPEGYSVSREKKERFSLILESASTNQTSMYLCASTLVGGAPEAFFGQGTRLTVV.

J is TRBJ1-6 and V is TRBV6-6; weak D call: TRBD1 (5 bases). Trimming cost V 5 bases and J 16 bases, with 18 bases left between them. This CDR3 has 13 residues. Germline CDR1 is MNHNY and CDR2 is SVGAGI (reference sequence). CDR3 amino acids: CASSPAGRPNLHF. The DNA of the CDR3 is TGTGCCAGCAGTCCCGCGGGACGCCCGAATCTCCACTTT.

This chain connects TRBV9 to TRBJ2-5; unclear D gene. Germline CDR1 reads SGDLS; CDR2 reads YYNGEE. Trimming removed 3 bases from V and 0 bases from J, with 3 bases in between. The CDR3 has 12 amino acids. CDR3 in amino acids: CASSAHQETQYF. DNA for the CDR3: TGTGCCAGCAGCGCCCACCAAGAGACCCAGTACTTC.

This clone has a handful of counts. This CDR3 reads CASGKDNQPQHF. The CDR3, as DNA: TGTGCCAGCGGTAAGGACAATCAGCCCCAGCATTTT. The rearrangement joins TRBV6-1 to TRBJ1-5; the D is unclear. CDR3 size: 12 residues. The V gene's germline CDR1 is MNHNS and CDR2 SASEGT. Trimming took 8 bases from V and 3 from J, leaving 8 bases between them.

This rearrangement joins TRBV5-4 to TRBJ2-7; perhaps D is TRBD1 or TRBD2 (5 bases each). V lost 4 bases, J lost 0 bases, and 17 bases lay in between. Germline V lookup: CDR1 SGHNT, CDR2 YYREEE (reference sequence). There are 16 residues in the CDR3. The CDR3 DNA follows: TGTGCCAGCAGCATTGACAGTTCTGGAGGCTCCTACGAGCAGTACTTC. Protein: CASSIDSSGGSYEQYF. The variable domain in full, with the rest retrieved from reference TRBV5-4 and TRBJ2-7, is ETGVTQSPTHLIKTRGQQVTLRCSSQSGHNTVSWYQQALGQGPQFIFQYYREEENGRGNFPPRFSGLQFPNYSSELNVNALELDDSALYLCASSIDSSGGSYEQYFGPGTRLTVT.

The chain has TRBV6-1 and TRBJ2-1, with a tentative D call TRBD1 (5 bases). Germline V CDR1 and CDR2: MNHNS, SASEGT. CDR3 length: 17 residues. V was pared by 2 bases and J by 6 bases, with 20 bases between. The CDR3 spells CASSEPFRGFRGNEQFF. The CDR3 DNA reads TGTGCCAGCAGTGAACCTTTTAGGGGTTTCAGAGGCAATGAGCAGTTCTTC.

The V and J genes are TRBV6-6 and TRBJ2-7, with 7 positions matching TRBD1. This CDR3 comprises 14 residues. Losses at the gene ends were 0 bases for V and 5 bases for J; bases not matched to a gene: 4. The germline CDR1 and CDR2 sequences are MNHNY and SVGAGI (reference sequence). Here the CDR3 reads CASSYSGQRNEQYF. DNA for the CDR3: TGTGCCAGCAGTTACTCGGGACAGCGAAACGAGCAGTACTTC.

The rearrangement uses TRBV18 and TRBJ2-2, with D tentatively TRBD2 (6 bases). Trimming removed 2 bases at V and 4 bases at J, with 11 bases between. CDR1 KGHSH and CDR2 LQKENI come from the germline V gene. CDR3 length equals 15 residues. CDR3 nucleotides: TGTGCCAGCTCACCAGGGGGGATTCGCACCGGGGAGCTGTTTTTT. It specifies CASSPGGIRTGELFF.

This chain connects TRBV6-5 to TRBJ2-7; 8 bases are shared with TRBD1. The V gene end was trimmed by 2 bases and the J gene end by 3 bases; junction bases not matched to a gene: 6. From germline, CDR1 is MNHEY and CDR2 SVGAGI. CDR3 length equals 15 residues. The CDR3 loop reads CASSYRQGTSYEQYF. CDR3 DNA: TGTGCCAGCAGTTACAGACAGGGGACGAGCTACGAGCAGTACTTC.

The gene calls are TRBV28 and TRBJ1-5; D not resolved. CDR1 and CDR2 (germline): MDHEN, SYDVKM. Trimming cost V 5 bases and J 4 bases, with 15 bases left between them. The CDR3 contains 15 residues. CDR3 in DNA: TGTGCCAGCAGTCCTCGCTTCAGGCGGAATCAGCCCCAGCATTTT. Translated: CASSPRFRRNQPQHF.

The chain carries TRBV2 and TRBJ1-1, with D tentatively TRBD1 (5 bases). Between the trimmed V and J ends, which lost 3 bases and 5 bases, there was a span of 10 bases. The CDR3 length is 13 residues. Germline CDR1 reads SNHLY; CDR2 reads FYNNEI. The CDR3 region is CASSDGPGTEAFF. Here the CDR3 DNA reads TGTGCCAGCAGTGACGGCCCAGGGACTGAAGCTTTCTTT.

The chain carries TRBV7-2 and TRBJ2-5; TRBD2 might be the D (5 bases). Matching the DNA end better, TRBJ2-7 makes the J call doubtful. CDR1 and CDR2 (germline): SGHTA, FQGNSA. This CDR3 has 14 amino acids. The CDR3 reads CASSLGPEGYEQYF. CDR3 bases: TGTGCCAGCAGCTTAGGACCAGAGGGCTACGAGCAGTACTTC.